Shown below are 3 T cell receptor beta chains from a single sample sequenced in a study of early T cells in non-severe SARS-CoV-2 infection. In TCRdb, the 5' RACE reads were re-called with MiXCR into one record per CDR3 protein. The sample yields about 76,000 distinct CDR3 sequences, less than 20% seen once. The sample comprised whole blood. These receptors were obtained from an adult who was a healthcare worker with PCR-confirmed SARS-CoV-2 infection or an uninfected control (not recorded which).

In this sample, this clonotype turned up many times. This chain uses TRBV11-2 with TRBJ2-1, with a possible D match to TRBD1 (5 bases). CDR1 is SGHAT, CDR2 FQNNGV, per germline. The CDR3 runs 15 residues. The germline V and J ends were trimmed by 5 bases and 8 bases, with 19 bases remaining between them. The CDR3 reads CASSPTRTPADEQFF. In nucleotides, the CDR3 is TGTGCCAGCAGCCCGACCCGGACACCGGCGGATGAGCAGTTCTTC.

The chain carries TRBV25-1 and TRBJ2-1; the D gene is possibly TRBD2 (6 bases). The V end lost 8 bases, the J end lost 3 bases, and 20 bases lay between the germline ends. This CDR3 has 16 residues. Germline loops: CDR1 MGHDK, CDR2 SYGVNS. CDR3 DNA: TGTGCCAGCTCCTTAACCGGAGGGCCAGGCTACAATGAGCAGTTCTTC. This encodes CASSLTGGPGYNEQFF. The whole variable domain, remainder taken from reference TRBV25-1 and TRBJ2-1, is EADIYQTPRYLVIGTGKKITLECSQTMGHDKMYWYQQDPGMELHLIHYSYGVNSTEKGDLSSESTVSRIRTEHFPLTLESARPSHTSQYLCASSLTGGPGYNEQFFGPGTRLTVL.

At least ten counts were recorded for this clonotype. V and J are TRBV7-2 and TRBJ2-4, with a weak D call TRBD2 (6 bases). The CDR3 totals 15 residues. Trimming took 5 bases from V and 6 from J, leaving 17 bases between them. Germline CDR1 reads SGHTA; CDR2 reads FQGNSA. CDR3 sequence reads: CASSPPAGGTNIQYF. The CDR3 DNA follows: TGTGCCAGCAGCCCCCCAGCGGGTGGGACAAACATTCAGTACTTC.